Listed below are T cell receptor beta chains from one sample, sequenced in a study of T cells after yellow fever vaccination. TCRdb reprocessed the 5' RACE reads via MiXCR and lists one record per CDR3 protein. The top ten hold about 14% of the sample, which has hundreds of thousands of distinct CDR3 sequences, roughly 13% seen once. The source material was PBMCs, sampled on the day of the yellow fever booster vaccination. These receptor sequences come from a man aged 30-40 years who received the YFV17D yellow fever vaccine. The CDR3 runs from the conserved cysteine through the conserved F or W.

j_gene | v_gene | CDR3aa
TRBJ2-1 | TRBV20-1 | CSVSGTVRPNEQFF
TRBJ1-1 | TRBV7-2 | CASSVTGGVTEAFF
TRBJ2-7 | TRBV6-2/TRBV6-3 | CASTVAGSIYEQYF
TRBJ2-1 | TRBV5-1 | CASSLAGAHNEQFF
TRBJ2-7 | TRBV29-1 | CSVGYRRGEQYF
TRBJ2-1 | TRBV27 | CASSPAVGGEQFF
TRBJ2-1 | TRBV5-4 | CASSNGAYNEQFF
TRBJ2-3 | TRBV2 | CASGSASTDTQYF
TRBJ2-7 | TRBV15 | CATSALLAGEDEQYF
TRBJ2-7 | TRBV12-3/TRBV12-4 | CASTQGPGREQYF
TRBJ1-6 | TRBV15 | CATSRESDSPLHF
TRBJ2-1 | TRBV7-3 | CASSLRGQGGDEQFF
TRBJ1-2 | TRBV7-9 | CASSLWQSGYTF
TRBJ2-3 | TRBV20-1 | CSASGHADTQYF
TRBJ1-5 | TRBV20-1 | CSAKTGLGNQPQHF
TRBJ2-3 | TRBV10-3 | CAISDPAGTRRTDTQYF
TRBJ2-3 | TRBV19 | CASSPVGADTQYF
TRBJ2-1 | TRBV7-8 | CASSSSGVPYNEQFF
TRBJ2-2 | TRBV9 | CASSVAPQNTGELFF
TRBJ2-1 | TRBV5-1 | CASSLASTYNEQFF
TRBJ2-5 | TRBV15 | CATSTGERGEETQYF
TRBJ2-1 | TRBV5-8 | CASSRTTTHEQFF